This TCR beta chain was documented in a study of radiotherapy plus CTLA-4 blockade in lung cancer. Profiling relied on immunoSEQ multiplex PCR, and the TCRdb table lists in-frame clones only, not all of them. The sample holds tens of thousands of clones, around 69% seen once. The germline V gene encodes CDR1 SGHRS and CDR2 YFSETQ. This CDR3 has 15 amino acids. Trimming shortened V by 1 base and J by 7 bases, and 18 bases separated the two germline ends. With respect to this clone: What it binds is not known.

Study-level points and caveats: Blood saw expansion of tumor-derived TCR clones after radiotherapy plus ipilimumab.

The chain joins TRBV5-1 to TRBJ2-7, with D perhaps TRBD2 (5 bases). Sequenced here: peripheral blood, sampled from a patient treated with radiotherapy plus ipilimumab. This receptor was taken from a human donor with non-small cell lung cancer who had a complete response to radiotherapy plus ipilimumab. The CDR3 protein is CASSLRATTTGEQYF. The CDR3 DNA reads TGCGCCAGCAGCTTGAGGGCTACAACCACGGGGGAGCAGTACTTC.